This T cell receptor (beta chain) was sequenced in a study of T cells in localized non-small cell lung cancer. The data were produced by immunoSEQ multiplex PCR, yet TCRdb's version contains in-frame clones alone and is incomplete. Of about 970 clones in the sample, less than 25% were seen once. By sample fraction, this clone is large. Its specificity is unknown. Study-wide results and limits: Uninvolved adjacent lung, not tumor, had the highest T cell clonality.

Germline V gene sequence: CDR1 MNHGY, CDR2 SAAAGT. The CDR3 length is 15 residues. Deletions cut 0 bases from V and 2 bases from J, with 10 bases between. The rearrangement links TRBV6-8 to TRBJ1-1; possibly TRBD1 for D (5 bases). The sequencing here drew on lung tumor tissue, taken before any cancer treatment. The receptor was isolated from a woman between 35 and 75 years old with stage I squamous cell lung carcinoma. The CDR3 DNA reads as TGTGCCAGCAGTTACTCGACGCAGGGCAACACTGAAGCTTTCTTT. Protein: CASSYSTQGNTEAFF.